Included here is one T cell receptor beta chain sequence, with context. What it binds is unknown. Libraries were prepared by immunoSEQ multiplex PCR; TCRdb keeps only in-frame clonotypes and omits some of them. This table has about 88,000 clones, roughly 90% appearing once. The data were taken from a study of graft-versus-host responses after intestinal transplantation. Study information: Recipients were all induced with anti-thymocyte globulin, then given tacrolimus and steroids for around three years. Study-wide results and caveats: HvG clone declines early post-transplant were associated with peak circulating GvH levels. The authors found GvH clones in recipient marrow, some appearing first in ileum or blood.

V was pared by 5 bases and J by 2 bases, with 12 bases of the junction left unmatched. This CDR3 is 17 amino acids long. The V gene's germline CDR1 is LNHDA and CDR2 SQIVND (reference sequence). Material: unstimulated CD4+ T cells sorted from spleen or lymph node cells, obtained before intestinal transplant. The genes are TRBV19 and TRBJ1-5; 7 bases are shared with TRBD1. The receptor was isolated from a human donor who received an intestinal transplant. CDR3 loop: CASSLRQGSRGNQPQHF. In DNA form, the CDR3 reads TGTGCCAGTAGTCTGAGACAGGGCAGTCGAGGCAATCAGCCCCAGCATTTT.